This is a list of T cell receptor beta chains from one sample in a study of blood T cell repertoires in COVID-19. Clones were sequenced by immunoSEQ multiplex PCR, and TCRdb holds only the in-frame ones, with some missing. This sample carries about 81,000 clones, approximately 85% of them seen once, and the ten largest clones take about 25%. The specimen was peripheral blood. Receptors were obtained from a human donor in a cohort sampled during active COVID-19. CDR3s include the opening cysteine and the closing phenylalanine or tryptophan. The D gene is left open where the match is weak. Clone size is not always given. Where it is, it says once, few, many or a class for expanded clones.

len	abundance	v_gene	d_gene	j_gene	CDR3nt	CDR3aa
16	.	TRBV9	.	TRBJ2-1	TGTGCCAGCAGCGCAGGAGGCGTGGGGATCTACAATGAGCAGTTCTTC	CASSAGGVGIYNEQFF
14	once	TRBV11-2	.	TRBJ1-1	TGTGCCAGCAGCCCGGGGGGGTGGAACACTGAAGCTTTCTTT	CASSPGGWNTEAFF
16	few	TRBV6-2/TRBV6-3	TRBD1	TRBJ1-5	TGTGCCAGCAGTCACAACAGGGGTTTGCGCGATCAGCCCCAGCATTTT	CASSHNRGLRDQPQHF
16	few	TRBV4-1	TRBD1	TRBJ1-6	TGCGCCAGCAGCTATTATCCAGGGGGAGGTAATTCACCCCTCCACTTT	CASSYYPGGGNSPLHF
15	.	TRBV7-2	TRBD1	TRBJ1-6	TGTGCCAGCAGCTTCTGGGACAGGGGCATCTCACCCCTCCACTTT	CASSFWDRGISPLHF
15	.	TRBV4-2	TRBD2	TRBJ2-1	TGTGCCAGCAGCCAACTAGCGGGAGGGCCTGGTGAGCAGTTCTTC	CASSQLAGGPGEQFF
15	.	TRBV6-5	TRBD2	TRBJ2-3	TGTGCCAGCAGTTACGCGGGAGGGCCCCCAGATACGCAGTATTTT	CASSYAGGPPDTQYF
15	.	TRBV30	TRBD2	TRBJ2-1	TGTGCCTGGAGTGTACTAGCGGGCCCTTACAATGAGCAGTTCTTC	CAWSVLAGPYNEQFF
18	.	TRBV7-2	TRBD2	TRBJ2-7	TGTGCCAGCAGCCCGGTGGGAGTAGCGGGAGGGCCGAGGTCAGAGCAGTACTTC	CASSPVGVAGGPRSEQYF
14	.	TRBV19	TRBD2	TRBJ2-2	TGTGCCAGTAGTCCCGGGACTATCCTAGGGGAGCTGTTTTTT	CASSPGTILGELFF
13	.	TRBV12-3/TRBV12-4	.	TRBJ2-5	TGTGCCAGCAGTTTAAGAGGGCGGAAGACCCAGTACTTC	CASSLRGRKTQYF
17	.	TRBV7-3	TRBD2	TRBJ2-7	TGTGCCAGCAGCTTAACGGGACTAGCGGGTTCTACGGACGAGCAGTACTTC	CASSLTGLAGSTDEQYF
16	.	TRBV30	.	TRBJ1-5	TGTGCCTGGAGCCGCGCGGTCGGAGGATTGAATCAGCCCCAGCATTTT	CAWSRAVGGLNQPQHF
14	few	TRBV4-2	TRBD1	TRBJ2-7	TGTGCCAGCAGCCGGGACAGTGCTTCCTACGAGCAGTACTTC	CASSRDSASYEQYF
15	.	TRBV27	TRBD2	TRBJ2-5	TGTGCCAGCAGTTTAGGACTAGCGGGTTCGGAGACCCAGTACTTC	CASSLGLAGSETQYF
15	.	TRBV4-3	TRBD1	TRBJ2-2	TGCGCCAGCAGCCCTGATGACAGGGCTAGCGGGGAGCTGTTTTTT	CASSPDDRASGELFF
16	.	TRBV3-1/TRBV3-2	TRBD1	TRBJ1-1	TGTGCCGGCAGCCAAGGGAAAAGGGGGCGCGGAATTGAAGCTTTCTTT	CAGSQGKRGRGIEAFF
15	.	TRBV4-3	TRBD1	TRBJ1-2	TGCGCCAGCAGCCAAGAGACAGGGCTGGGGTATGGCTACACCTTC	CASSQETGLGYGYTF
14	.	TRBV18	TRBD2	TRBJ2-7	TGTGCCAGCTTGGGGACTAGCGGGGGAGGTGAGCAGTACTTC	CASLGTSGGGEQYF
18	.	TRBV29-1	TRBD2	TRBJ2-3	TGCAGCGTTGTGACGTTGACTAGCGGGGGCCTAAGCACAGATACGCAGTATTTT	CSVVTLTSGGLSTDTQYF
14	.	TRBV2	TRBD1	TRBJ1-1	TGTGCCAGCACCAGGGGGGATTGGAACACTGAAGCTTTCTTT	CASTRGDWNTEAFF
17	.	TRBV7-2	TRBD2	TRBJ2-3	TGTGCCAGCAGCTTAGGGGTGGGAGCGGGGCTGACAGATACGCAGTATTTT	CASSLGVGAGLTDTQYF
16	.	TRBV6-2/TRBV6-3	.	TRBJ2-1	TGTGCCAGCAGTTACTTAGGGGTGGAATTAGACAATGAGCAGTTCTTC	CASSYLGVELDNEQFF
14	.	TRBV6-5	.	TRBJ1-1	TGTGCCAGCAGTTACTTAGGGGAAGGCACTGAAGCTTTCTTT	CASSYLGEGTEAFF
15	.	TRBV13	.	TRBJ2-3	TGTGCCAGCAGCTTAGAGGGGTGGGGCACAGATACGCAGTATTTT	CASSLEGWGTDTQYF
10	.	TRBV6-5	TRBD1	TRBJ1-1	TGTGCCAATCCCAGGGGGGAAGCTTTCTTT	CANPRGEAFF
11	once	TRBV24-1	.	TRBJ1-1	TGTGCCACCAGCGATGAGGAAGAAGCTTTCTTT	CATSDEEEAFF
14	.	TRBV6-5	.	TRBJ1-4	TGTGCCAGCAGGATCAGGGCAACTAATGAAAAACTGTTTTTT	CASRIRATNEKLFF
15	.	TRBV4-1	.	TRBJ2-5	TGCGCCAGCAGCCTGTCGGGAGTCCGTGGGGAGACCCAGTACTTC	CASSLSGVRGETQYF
12	.	TRBV2	TRBD1	TRBJ1-4	TGTGTCTCGACAGGGTCTAATGAAAAACTGTTTTTT	CVSTGSNEKLFF
13	few	TRBV12-3/TRBV12-4	.	TRBJ1-5	TGTGCCAGCAGTCCTCAGGGTAATCAGCCCCAGCATTTT	CASSPQGNQPQHF
14	.	TRBV18	.	TRBJ2-7	TGTGCCAGCGCCCCTACACCCAGGGGGGACGAGCAGTACTTC	CASAPTPRGDEQYF
15	.	TRBV2	.	TRBJ2-4	TGTGCCAGCAGTGGTGAGGGTTTTTCCAAAAACATTCAGTACTTC	CASSGEGFSKNIQYF
14	.	TRBV5-1	.	TRBJ1-1	TGCGCCAGCAGCTTGTCGGGTAGTCTGTCTGAAGCTTTCTTT	CASSLSGSLSEAFF
14	.	TRBV6-2/TRBV6-3	.	TRBJ2-5	TGTGCCAGCAGCCCCACCGACACCCAAGAGACCCAGTACTTC	CASSPTDTQETQYF
14	.	TRBV18	.	TRBJ2-1	TGTGCCAGCTTCACCAGGAACTCGGGGAGTGAGCAGTTCTTC	CASFTRNSGSEQFF
14	.	TRBV30	TRBD1	TRBJ2-2	TGTGCCTGGACCCCAGGGGGTTGGACCGGGGAGCTGTTTTTT	CAWTPGGWTGELFF
15	.	TRBV18	TRBD2	TRBJ2-7	TGTGCCAGCTCACCACCGTTAGCGGGAGCCTACGAGCAGTACTTC	CASSPPLAGAYEQYF
14	once	TRBV4-3	.	TRBJ2-2	TGCGCCAGCAGCCAAGAGGACAGAACCGGGGAGCTGTTTTTT	CASSQEDRTGELFF
14	.	TRBV19	.	TRBJ1-5	TGTGCCAGCAACCCGGGGTCCGGGCCCCGGCCCCAGCATTTT	CASNPGSGPRPQHF
13	.	TRBV7-9	.	TRBJ2-5	TGTGCCAGCAGCCGCCGGACTACAGAGACCCAGTACTTC	CASSRRTTETQYF
17	.	TRBV3-1/TRBV3-2	.	TRBJ2-3	TGTGCCAGCAGCCAAGAAATCAGGGCCGATTTCACAGATACGCAGTATTTT	CASSQEIRADFTDTQYF
15	.	TRBV5-5	.	TRBJ2-7	TGTGCCAGCAGCTTGGCCCCGGGGTCACGGGGAGAGCAGTACTTC	CASSLAPGSRGEQYF
17	.	TRBV5-1	TRBD1	TRBJ2-1	TGCGCCAGCAGCTTGGGCTTGTGGACAGGGGATTCCAATGAGCAGTTCTTC	CASSLGLWTGDSNEQFF
14	.	TRBV5-1	.	TRBJ1-1	TGCGCCAGCAGCTTAAACAGGGAGTACACTGAAGCTTTCTTT	CASSLNREYTEAFF
16	.	TRBV19	TRBD1	TRBJ1-1	TGTGCCAGTAGTATAGATGCGGGACAGAGGAACACTGAAGCTTTCTTT	CASSIDAGQRNTEAFF
15	.	TRBV6-2/TRBV6-3	TRBD1	TRBJ2-1	TGTGCCAGCAGCCCTGACAGGGACACCTACAATGAGCAGTTCTTC	CASSPDRDTYNEQFF
15	few	TRBV3-1/TRBV3-2	.	TRBJ1-2	TGTGCCAGCAGCCAACCTGCCCAGGGTATACGTGGCTACACCTTC	CASSQPAQGIRGYTF
16	.	TRBV7-2	TRBD2	TRBJ2-1	TGTGCCAGCAGCTCCCGAGGCGGGGGAAGGGCCAATGAGCAGTTCTTC	CASSSRGGGRANEQFF
14	.	TRBV9	.	TRBJ1-2	TGTGCCAGCAGCGTAGGTACAGCTAACTATGGCTACACCTTC	CASSVGTANYGYTF
14	.	TRBV27	TRBD2	TRBJ2-5	TGTGCCAGCAGCTCACTAGCGGTCCAAGAGACCCAGTACTTC	CASSSLAVQETQYF
13	few	TRBV12-3/TRBV12-4	.	TRBJ2-2	TGTGCCAGCATCCTCCCGGAGGGTGGGGAGCTGTTTTTT	CASILPEGGELFF
14	.	TRBV19	TRBD1	TRBJ2-3	TGTGCCAGTAGGCGGACAGGCGGCACAGATACGCAGTATTTT	CASRRTGGTDTQYF